A selection of T cell receptor beta chains follows, all from one sample in a study of blood T cells in healthy people across ages. Via MiXCR, TCRdb re-called the 5' RACE reads, giving one row per CDR3 protein. This table has about 1,800,000 distinct CDR3 sequences, 28% appearing once. The sequencing sample was made of blood. These receptors were taken from a woman aged 25 to 39 in good health. Both conserved end residues are part of each CDR3. A D gene is named only where the DNA matches it firmly. The size entry is marked missing in some rows and otherwise reads once, few, many or a size class.

D gene,J gene,clone size,V gene,CDR3 protein,CDR3 DNA
TRBD1,TRBJ1-5,-,TRBV27,CASSPRIRQGEPQHF,TGTGCCAGCAGTCCCCGGATACGCCAGGGGGAGCCCCAGCATTTT
TRBD1,TRBJ1-6,few,TRBV3-1,CASSQEGAGGGLNSPLHF,TGTGCCAGCAGCCAAGAAGGAGCAGGAGGGGGCTTGAATTCACCCCTCCACTTT
TRBD2,TRBJ2-7,-,TRBV7-8,CASSLAGTSRSEQYF,TGTGCCAGCAGCTTAGCCGGGACTAGTAGATCCGAGCAGTACTTC
TRBD2,TRBJ2-1,many,TRBV29-1,CSAQTSGGVNLYNEQFF,TGCAGCGCTCAGACTAGCGGGGGGGTAAATTTGTACAATGAGCAGTTCTTC
TRBD2,TRBJ2-6,-,TRBV12-3/TRBV12-4,CASSRTAGGGTGANVLTF,TGTGCCAGCAGCCGTACAGCGGGAGGGGGGACTGGGGCCAACGTCCTGACTTTC
TRBD2,TRBJ2-4,-,TRBV12-3/TRBV12-4,CASSTSGRANEQYF,TGTGCCAGCAGCACTAGCGGGAGGGCCAATGAGCAGTACTTC
TRBD1,TRBJ2-2,-,TRBV20-1,CSARGTGAINTGELFF,TGCAGTGCTAGGGGGACAGGGGCAATTAACACCGGGGAGCTGTTTTTT
-,TRBJ2-1,-,TRBV6-5,CASSYGRRGLNEQFF,TGTGCCAGCAGTTACGGGAGGAGGGGTCTCAATGAGCAGTTCTTC
-,TRBJ2-1,few,TRBV9,CASSLSVRGSEQFF,TGTGCCAGCAGTCTCAGCGTCCGGGGCAGTGAGCAGTTCTTC
TRBD2,TRBJ2-1,-,TRBV7-8,CASTVGGASGAHNEQFF,TGTGCCAGCACCGTAGGGGGGGCTAGCGGGGCCCACAATGAGCAGTTCTTC
-,TRBJ2-7,many,TRBV12-3/TRBV12-4,CASLRTGIYEQYF,TGTGCCAGTCTCAGGACCGGGATCTACGAGCAGTACTTC
TRBD2,TRBJ2-5,-,TRBV4-1,CASSRRPGLGETQYF,TGCGCCAGCAGCCGGCGGCCGGGACTAGGCGAGACCCAGTACTTC
-,TRBJ2-7,once,TRBV7-2,CASSWGPAYEQYF,TGTGCCAGCAGCTGGGGTCCGGCCTACGAGCAGTACTTC
-,TRBJ2-1,few,TRBV6-1,CASSNGRDDEQFF,TGTGCCAGCAGTAATGGCCGGGACGATGAGCAGTTCTTC
TRBD2,TRBJ2-1,-,TRBV29-1,CSVPSGSAGSGSNEQFF,TGCAGCGTCCCTAGCGGGAGCGCCGGCTCGGGTTCCAATGAGCAGTTCTTC
TRBD2,TRBJ2-3,-,TRBV12-3/TRBV12-4,CVSSLELAGGTDTQYF,TGCGTCAGCAGTTTAGAACTAGCGGGGGGCACAGATACGCAGTATTTT
-,TRBJ2-3,-,TRBV7-2,CASSGVGGGGAADTQYF,TGTGCCAGCAGCGGGGTTGGTGGTGGGGGGGCGGCAGATACGCAGTATTTT
-,TRBJ1-6,few,TRBV7-9,CASSRTEGSPLHF,TGTGCCAGCAGCCGAACGGAGGGTTCACCCCTCCACTTT
-,TRBJ1-4,many,TRBV12-3/TRBV12-4,CASRGTGGEKLFF,TGTGCCAGCAGGGGAACCGGGGGTGAAAAACTGTTTTTT
TRBD1,TRBJ1-5,-,TRBV28,CASSTAGQGSNQPQHF,TGTGCCAGCAGCACCGCCGGACAGGGGTCAAATCAGCCCCAGCATTTT
-,TRBJ2-2,-,TRBV20-1,CSASDLVVGELFF,TGTAGTGCTAGTGATCTAGTAGTCGGGGAGCTGTTTTTT
-,TRBJ2-5,many,TRBV10-3,CAIAGSQETQYF,TGTGCCATCGCCGGGTCCCAAGAGACCCAGTACTTC
TRBD1,TRBJ1-2,-,TRBV28,CALGGRNYGYTF,TGTGCCTTAGGGGGCCGTAACTATGGCTACACCTTC
-,TRBJ2-3,-,TRBV12-3/TRBV12-4,CATTGRADTQYF,TGTGCCACGACAGGAAGAGCAGATACGCAGTATTTT
-,TRBJ2-7,many,TRBV29-1,CSVEVYGKAHEQYF,TGCAGCGTTGAGGTTTACGGGAAGGCCCACGAGCAGTACTTC
-,TRBJ2-3,-,TRBV6-2/TRBV6-3,CASREQGRGDTQYF,TGTGCCAGCAGAGAACAGGGTCGCGGAGATACGCAGTATTTT